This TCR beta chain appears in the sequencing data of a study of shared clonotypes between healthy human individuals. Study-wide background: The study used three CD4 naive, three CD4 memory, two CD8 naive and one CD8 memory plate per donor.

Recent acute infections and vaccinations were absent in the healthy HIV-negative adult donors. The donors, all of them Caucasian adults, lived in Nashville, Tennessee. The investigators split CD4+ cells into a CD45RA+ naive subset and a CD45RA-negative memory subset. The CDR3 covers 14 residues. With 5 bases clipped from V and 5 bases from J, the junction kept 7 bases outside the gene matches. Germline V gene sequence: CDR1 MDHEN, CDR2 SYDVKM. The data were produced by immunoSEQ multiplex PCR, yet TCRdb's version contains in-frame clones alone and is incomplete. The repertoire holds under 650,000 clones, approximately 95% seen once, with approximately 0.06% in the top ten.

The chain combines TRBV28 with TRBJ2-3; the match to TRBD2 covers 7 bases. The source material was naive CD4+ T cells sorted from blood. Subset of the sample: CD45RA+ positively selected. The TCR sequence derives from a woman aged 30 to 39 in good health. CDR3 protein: CASSIDIAGDTQYF. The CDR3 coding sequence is TGTGCCAGCAGTATCGATATAGCGGGAGATACGCAGTATTTT.